This T cell receptor beta chain was sequenced for a study of cytomegalovirus exposure and HLA in healthy donors. This CDR3 has 17 residues. Germline CDR1 GTSNPN, CDR2 SVGIG (reference sequence). Trimming took off 0 bases at V and 4 bases at J, with 20 bases between the two ends. Study-wide findings and caveats: A later analysis found TCR association rates differed by HLA locus, highest for DRB1 and lowest for HLA-C. It was 164 TCR beta chains that were listed as cytomegalovirus-associated. Highly shared variants forming one cluster were likely a sequencing artifact. Equally common other TCR beta chains were less clonally expanded than HLA-associated ones, a later analysis found.

Use of 60 Vbeta and 13 Jbeta primers characterized the PCR. Using immunoSEQ multiplex PCR, the repertoire was profiled, and TCRdb retains in-frame clones only, with some absent. The table counts roughly 140,000 clones; 0.96% lies in the top ten. About this clone itself: Its antigen is as yet unknown.

The receptor was isolated from a male donor in good health and CMV-seronegative. Sequenced: PBMCs. The chain has TRBV30 and TRBJ2-3; D possibly corresponds to TRBD2 (6 bases). The CDR3 protein is CAWSVVTGVSLSDTQYF. For the CDR3, the DNA is TGTGCCTGGAGTGTAGTTACGGGGGTTAGTCTGTCAGATACGCAGTATTTT. Full variable domain (rest looked up from reference TRBV30 and TRBJ2-3): SQTIHQWPATLVQPVGSPLSLECTVEGTSNPNLYWYRQAAGRGLQLLFYSVGIGQISSEVPQNLSASRPQDRQFILSSKKLLLSDSGFYLCAWSVVTGVSLSDTQYFGPGTRLTVL.